What follows are 18 T cell receptor beta chains derived from one specimen sequenced in a study of blood T cell repertoires in COVID-19. This table comes from immunoSEQ multiplex PCR, and its TCRdb copy is limited to in-frame clones, with some not included. The sample has some 120,000 clones, 70% to 80% seen once; the top ten hold roughly 25%. The sample taken for sequencing was peripheral blood. These receptors came from a human donor in a cohort sampled during active COVID-19.

This sequence joins TRBV6-6 and TRBJ1-3; D gene ambiguous. The end of the DNA fits TRBJ2-2 better, so the J call may be wrong. This CDR3 is built from 15 residues. CDR1 MNHNY and CDR2 SVGAGI come from the germline V gene (reference sequence). CDR3 nucleotides: TGTGCTCTAGGCCGCCAGAACGCGAACACCGGGGAGCTGTTTTTT. Amino acids: CALGRQNANTGELFF.

This chain connects TRBV7-9 to TRBJ2-2, with 8 bases lining up with TRBD1. Trimming at V came to 3 bases and at J to 3 bases, leaving 3 bases not matched to a gene. Looked up from germline, CDR1 is SEHNR and CDR2 is FQNEAQ (reference sequence). The CDR3 covers 15 residues. CDR3 coding DNA: TGTGCCAGCAGCTTCCAACAGGGGGACACCGGGGAGCTGTTTTTT. It yields the protein CASSFQQGDTGELFF.

This clone turned up a few times. This rearrangement joins TRBV20-1 to TRBJ2-7; D possibly corresponds to TRBD2 (5 bases). V lost 3 bases to trimming and J lost 0 bases, with 15 bases between them. This CDR3 has 15 residues. Germline V gene lookup returns CDR1 DFQATT and CDR2 SNEGSKA (reference sequence). The CDR3 bases are TGCAGTGCTAGTCCCCTATCGGGGTTCTCCTACGAGCAGTACTTC. This sequence encodes CSASPLSGFSYEQYF.

The chain has TRBV7-2 and TRBJ2-5; D possibly corresponds to TRBD2 (6 bases). Trimming pared 4 bases from V and 5 bases from J, leaving 14 bases between. The CDR3 loop spans 14 amino acids. Germline CDR1 reads SGHTA; CDR2 reads FQGNSA. As DNA, the CDR3 is TGTGCCAGCAGCTACGATTGGGAGGATGAGACCCAGTACTTC. Amino acid sequence: CASSYDWEDETQYF.

This clone occurred once. The rearrangement links TRBV28 to TRBJ2-7; TRBD2 matches at 10 bases. V shed 7 bases, J shed 3 bases, and the junction held 6 bases outside the gene matches. Germline V gene sequence: CDR1 MDHEN, CDR2 SYDVKM. This CDR3 comprises 14 residues. The CDR3 protein is CASTRLAGVYEQYF. CDR3 sequence (DNA): TGTGCCAGCACGCGACTAGCGGGCGTCTACGAGCAGTACTTC.

The chain is built from TRBV7-2 and TRBJ2-7; D gene ambiguous. Trimming removed 0 bases from V and 4 bases from J, with 13 bases in between. The germline V gene has CDR1 SGHTA and CDR2 FQGNSA. The CDR3 runs 15 residues. The CDR3 loop reads CASSLAEFIGYEQYF. In DNA, the CDR3 is TGTGCCAGCAGCTTAGCGGAGTTCATCGGTTACGAGCAGTACTTC.

V and J are TRBV11-3 and TRBJ1-4; TRBD1 agrees at 7 bases. The trim removed 4 bases at V and 7 bases at J, leaving 9 bases unmatched. This CDR3 contains 15 residues. Germline assignment: CDR1 SGHNT and CDR2 YENEEA. Here the CDR3 DNA reads TGTGCCAGCAGCTATAGACAGGGTGGTGGTGAAAAACTGTTTTTT. Residues: CASSYRQGGGEKLFF.

The chain couples TRBV30 to TRBJ1-2; D perhaps matches TRBD1 (5 bases). V was cut by 2 bases and J by 6 bases, with 10 bases left in between. CDR3 size: 12 residues. Germline V gene lookup returns CDR1 GTSNPN and CDR2 SVGIG (reference sequence). CDR3 region: CAWSRRGDGYTF. DNA of the CDR3: TGTGCCTGGAGTCGGCGGGGGGATGGCTACACCTTC.

The count of this clone is one. This sequence joins TRBV11-1 and TRBJ2-2, with 10 bases that match TRBD1. Germline CDR1 reads SGHAT; CDR2 reads FQDESV (reference sequence). Trimming removed 2 bases from V and 5 bases from J; junction bases left unmatched: 5. The CDR3 length is 16 residues. In DNA, the CDR3 is TGTGCCAGCAGCTTATCGGACAGGGGGGGAACCGGGGAGCTGTTTTTT. As protein: CASSLSDRGGTGELFF.

The chain uses TRBV18 and TRBJ1-4, with D maybe TRBD1 (5 bases). The CDR3 runs to 16 residues. Looked up from germline, CDR1 is KGHSH and CDR2 is LQKENI. V shed 2 bases and J shed 0 bases, with 10 bases lying between them. This chain's CDR3 is CASSPRQMSTNEKLFF. In DNA, the CDR3 is TGTGCCAGCTCACCAAGACAGATGTCAACTAATGAAAAACTGTTTTTT.

This clone was found once. CDR3 bases: TGTGCCAGCAGCCAAGATTGGGGGACAGGGAAGAGCACCGGGGAGCTGTTTTTT. This sequence encodes CASSQDWGTGKSTGELFF. The chain recombines TRBV3-1 (or the pseudogene TRBV3-2) with TRBJ2-2; 9 bases fit TRBD1. CDR3 length: 18 amino acids. Trimming cost V 0 bases and J 4 bases; bases outside gene matches: 9. CDR1 and CDR2 (germline): LGHDT, YNNKEL (reference sequence).

The chain combines TRBV7-6 with TRBJ2-7, with 11 bases identical to TRBD1. Germline V CDR1 and CDR2: SGHVS, FNYEAQ. Trimming removed 2 bases from V and 6 bases from J; junction bases left unmatched: 9. CDR3 length equals 16 residues. CDR3: CASSLLSTGTGGEQYF. Here the CDR3 DNA reads TGTGCCAGCAGCTTACTAAGCACCGGGACAGGGGGCGAGCAGTACTTC.

The CDR3 DNA is TGTGCCAGCTCACCGACAGGGGATGGTGAAGCTTTCTTT. It specifies CASSPTGDGEAFF. This rearrangement joins TRBV18 to TRBJ1-1; TRBD1 matches 8 bases. This CDR3 has 13 amino acids. Germline CDR1 reads KGHSH; CDR2 reads LQKENI. The ends lost 3 bases at V and 7 bases at J; junction bases unmatched: 4.

The gene calls are TRBV7-2 and TRBJ2-3, with 10 bases aligning to TRBD1. CDR1 and CDR2 from the germline V gene are SGHTA and FQGNSA. The CDR3 covers 14 residues. V trimming: 6 bases; J trimming: 5 bases; junction bases outside the gene matches: 5. CDR3 amino acids: CASRGQGPKDTQYF. CDR3 in DNA: TGTGCCAGCAGGGGACAGGGGCCAAAAGATACGCAGTATTTT.

The chain combines TRBV28 with TRBJ2-6; the match to TRBD2 covers 10 bases. V lost 9 bases and J lost 4; bases outside the gene matches: 9. This CDR3 is built from 16 residues. The germline CDR1 and CDR2 sequences are MDHEN and SYDVKM. The CDR3 sequence is CASKAGLAQGANVLTF. The DNA of the CDR3 is TGTGCCAGTAAGGCGGGACTAGCGCAGGGGGCCAACGTCCTGACTTTC.

Comments on this clone: The junction and the germline gene differ at one end; a read error may be behind it. This rearrangement joins TRBV6-5 to TRBJ1-1; D perhaps matches TRBD1 (6 bases). This CDR3 comprises 14 residues. Germline V gives CDR1 MNHEY, CDR2 SVGAGI. This chain's CDR3 is CASSKHTGTPEAFF. For the CDR3, the DNA is TGTGCCAGCAGTAAACATACAGGGACCCCTGAGGCTTTCTTT.

The rearrangement links TRBV11-2 to TRBJ2-1; 7 bases align to TRBD1. The CDR3 runs 15 residues. V shed 1 base and J 5 bases; nucleotides not matched to a gene: 5. The germline V gene has CDR1 SGHAT and CDR2 FQNNGV. This CDR3 reads CASSLAGQVNNEQFF. Written as DNA, the CDR3 is TGTGCCAGCAGCTTAGCAGGACAGGTAAACAATGAGCAGTTCTTC.

This clone was observed once. V usage is TRBV7-3 and J usage is TRBJ2-1; TRBD2 matches 8 bases. The V segment lost 3 bases and the J segment 2 bases; nucleotides outside the gene matches: 3. The CDR3 is 15 amino acids. Germline-derived CDR1 and CDR2 are SGHTA and FQGTGA. CDR3 in amino acids: CASSLDSGAYNEQFF. The CDR3 coding sequence is TGTGCCAGCAGCTTGGATAGCGGGGCCTACAATGAGCAGTTCTTC.